This TCR beta chain is drawn from a study of patients and donors after allogeneic stem cell transplantation. This clonotype was seen ten or more times. TCRdb recomputed calls from the RT-PCR reads with MiXCR, one row per CDR3 protein. The sample carries 25,000 to 30,000 distinct CDR3 sequences, around 7.4% recorded once. The sample was blood, either unsorted or a sorted T cell fraction (not recorded which). This TCR was sampled from a human donor who was either an allogeneic HSCT recipient or a stem cell or donor lymphocyte infusion donor (not recorded which). It is not recorded whose cells these are; they may come from a transplant donor.

In DNA, the CDR3 is TGTGCCAGCAGCTTACGGGGAGGGCGTCAGCCCCAGCATTTT. It translates to CASSLRGGRQPQHF. The chain couples TRBV7-2 to TRBJ1-5; no firm D call. The CDR3 totals 14 residues. CDR1 is SGHTA and CDR2 is FQGNSA in the germline V gene. The V gene lost 2 bases and the J gene lost 6 bases, with 11 bases spanning the gap.